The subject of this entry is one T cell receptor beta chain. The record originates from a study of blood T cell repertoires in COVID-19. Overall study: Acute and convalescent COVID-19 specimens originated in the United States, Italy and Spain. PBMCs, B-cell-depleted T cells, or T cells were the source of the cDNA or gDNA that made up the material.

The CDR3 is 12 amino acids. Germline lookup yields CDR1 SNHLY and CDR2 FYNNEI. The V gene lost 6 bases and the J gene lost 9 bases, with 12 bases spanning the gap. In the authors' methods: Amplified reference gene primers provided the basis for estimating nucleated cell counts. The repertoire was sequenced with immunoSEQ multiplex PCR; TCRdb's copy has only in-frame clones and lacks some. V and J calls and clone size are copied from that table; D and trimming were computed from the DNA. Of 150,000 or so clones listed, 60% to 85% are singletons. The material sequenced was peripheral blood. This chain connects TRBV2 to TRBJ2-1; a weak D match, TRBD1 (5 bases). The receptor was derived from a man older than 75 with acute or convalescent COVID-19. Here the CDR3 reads CASSRDSGEQFF. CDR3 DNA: TGTGCCAGCAGCCGCGACAGTGGTGAGCAGTTCTTC.